A single sample gave rise to the 21 T cell receptor beta chains below, sequenced in a study of human T cells and chemical hapten exposure. TCRdb re-analysed the RACE reads in MiXCR, keeping a single row per CDR3 protein. Among about 69,000 distinct CDR3 sequences listed, about 9.3% were seen once. Time point denoted: patch test 2, 6 weeks after DPC sensitization. The treatment was: therapeutic diphenylcyclopropenone sensitization with weekly scalp DPC. The starting material was whole blood, obtained in connection with sensitization to the hapten diphenylcyclopropenone (DPC). These receptors were taken from a woman aged 45-59 years with alopecia areata. Some clones in this sample may be carry-over from other donors' samples.

The chain carries TRBV29-1 and TRBJ2-4; possibly TRBD1 for D (5 bases). The V and J ends lost 6 bases and 8 bases respectively, with 17 bases between them. Per the germline V gene, CDR1 is SQVTM and CDR2 is ANQGSEA. The CDR3 contains 13 residues. Here the CDR3 DNA reads TGCAGCGTGGGAATGACAGTGGCGGACATTCAGTACTTC. Residues: CSVGMTVADIQYF.

This clonotype was observed many times. CDR3 protein: CASSPSSGGSYNEQFF. Here the CDR3 DNA reads TGTGCCAGCAGTCCCTCTTCCGGGGGCTCCTACAATGAGCAGTTCTTC. The chain uses TRBV6-5 and TRBJ2-1; D might be TRBD2 (6 bases). Per germline, CDR1 MNHEY and CDR2 SVGAGI. Trimming removed 5 bases from V and 0 bases from J, with 14 bases in between. The CDR3 totals 16 residues.

This clonotype was picked up many times. The genes are TRBV3-1 and TRBJ1-4, with 7 bases that match TRBD1. V shed 2 bases, J shed 7 bases, and the junction held 7 bases outside the gene matches. Germline V lookup: CDR1 LGHDT, CDR2 YNNKEL (reference sequence). The CDR3 is 15 residues long. CDR3 protein: CASSQQPGQFEKLFF. DNA for the CDR3: TGTGCCAGCAGCCAACAACCGGGACAGTTTGAAAAACTGTTTTTT.

Ten or more counts support this clonotype. The chain is built from TRBV19 and TRBJ2-1; no clear D. The CDR3 extends over 15 amino acids. The germline V gene has CDR1 LNHDA and CDR2 SQIVND (reference sequence). Trimming cost V 3 bases and J 1 base, with 10 bases left between them. The DNA of the CDR3 is TGTGCCAGTAGTATCTCTAGTGTGTCCTACAATGAGCAGTTCTTC. This translates into CASSISSVSYNEQFF.

There are many counts of this clonotype. The V call is TRBV5-1, the J call TRBJ2-7; no firm D call. The V end lost 0 bases, the J end lost 7 bases, and 11 bases lay between the germline ends. Germline V gene data show CDR1 as SGHRS and CDR2 as YFSETQ. The CDR3 runs to 13 residues. CDR3 DNA: TGCGCCAGCAGCTTGGCCTTCCGCTCGGAGCAGTACTTC. It codes for CASSLAFRSEQYF.

The chain uses TRBV6-5 and TRBJ2-1; D is undetermined. This CDR3 region has 13 residues. Trimming removed 2 bases from V and 7 bases from J, with 9 bases in between. Germline CDR1 and CDR2: MNHEY and SVGAGI. CDR3 region: CASSYARLNEQFF. The CDR3 DNA is TGTGCCAGCAGTTACGCCCGTTTGAATGAGCAGTTCTTC.

This clonotype was found many times. J is TRBJ2-2 and V is TRBV29-1; no clear D gene. V dropped 6 bases and J dropped 6 bases, with 14 bases sitting between them. Germline V gives CDR1 SQVTM, CDR2 ANQGSEA. The CDR3 is 13 residues long. In DNA, the CDR3 is TGCAGCGTCCAACACCCGAGCCCCGGGGAGCTGTTTTTT. It specifies CSVQHPSPGELFF.

This chain joins TRBV6-2 or TRBV6-3 and TRBJ1-1; D unresolved. The germline V gene has CDR1 MNHEY and CDR2 SVGEGT. The CDR3 spans 12 residues. Trimming cost V 10 bases and J 5 bases, with 14 bases left between them. The CDR3 loop reads CATGPLRTEAFF. CDR3 DNA sequence: TGTGCCACCGGGCCCTTGCGTACTGAAGCTTTCTTT.

V and J are TRBV29-1 and TRBJ1-3; D unclear. V was cut by 7 bases and J by 4 bases, with 8 bases left in between. This CDR3 comprises 11 residues. In germline, CDR1 is SQVTM, CDR2 ANQGSEA. The CDR3 sequence is CSAGSGNTIYF. In DNA, the CDR3 is TGCAGCGCAGGTAGCGGAAACACCATATATTTT.

This clonotype has ten or more counts. V is TRBV20-1 and J is TRBJ2-2; possibly TRBD2 for D (6 bases). Germline V gives CDR1 DFQATT, CDR2 SNEGSKA (reference sequence). This CDR3 comprises 14 residues. V was clipped by 5 bases and J by 1 base, with 11 bases between them. The CDR3 is CSADRRENTGELFF. DNA of the CDR3: TGCAGTGCTGATAGGCGGGAGAACACCGGGGAGCTGTTTTTT.

The J gene is TRBJ2-5, the V gene TRBV25-1, with 9 nucleotides matching TRBD2. Germline V lookup: CDR1 MGHDK, CDR2 SYGVNS. Germline trimming cut 4 bases from V and 3 bases from J; bases unmatched to any gene: 9. This CDR3 region has 16 residues. CDR3 bases: TGTGCCAGCAGTGGGGGGCGGCTAGCGGGAAAAGAGACCCAGTACTTC. The encoded protein is CASSGGRLAGKETQYF.

This clonotype was detected ten times or more. The J gene is TRBJ2-1, the V gene TRBV9; D is perhaps TRBD2 (6 bases). V lost 1 base and J 2 bases, leaving 10 bases between the germline ends. The CDR3 is 15 residues long. Per germline, CDR1 SGDLS and CDR2 YYNGEE. CDR3 residues: CASSVSGRPYNEQFF. The DNA for the CDR3 is TGTGCCAGCAGCGTATCCGGGAGACCCTACAATGAGCAGTTCTTC.

This clonotype was detected ten times or more. V is TRBV29-1 and J is TRBJ1-4, with D uncertain. The CDR3 totals 15 residues. Germline V gene data show CDR1 as SQVTM and CDR2 as ANQGSEA. The germline V and J ends were trimmed by 0 bases and 6 bases, with 14 bases remaining between them. DNA for the CDR3: TGCAGCGTTGAAGATGAGTGGGGTAAAGATGAAAAACTGTTTTTT. Its translation: CSVEDEWGKDEKLFF.

This clonotype was picked up a small number of times. The rearrangement links TRBV29-1 to TRBJ2-3; 11 nucleotides line up with TRBD2. Germline CDR1 and CDR2: SQVTM and ANQGSEA. The CDR3 runs to 14 residues. V trimming: 6 bases; J trimming: 5 bases; junction bases outside the gene matches: 7. In nucleotides, the CDR3 is TGCAGCGTGGGTACTAGCGGGAGAATAGATACGCAGTATTTT. This encodes CSVGTSGRIDTQYF.

This clonotype was seen at least ten times. CDR3 sequence (DNA): TGTGCCAGCCGGGAGACAGGAATCCACGAGCAGTACTTC. This sequence encodes CASRETGIHEQYF. V usage is TRBV6-1 and J usage is TRBJ2-7; D may match TRBD1 or TRBD2 (6 bases each). V lost 8 bases and J 5 bases, leaving 16 bases between the germline ends. The germline CDR1 and CDR2 sequences are MNHNS and SASEGT. This CDR3 region has 13 residues.

This clonotype was recorded at least ten times. J is TRBJ2-7 and V is TRBV4-2; TRBD2 might be the D (5 bases). Looked up from germline, CDR1 is LGHNA and CDR2 is YNFKEQ. This CDR3 spans 14 amino acids. V was shortened by 1 base and J by 5 bases, with 12 bases between the two germline ends. CDR3: CASSQVAGRDEQYF. For the CDR3, the DNA is TGTGCCAGCAGCCAAGTCGCGGGTCGCGACGAGCAGTACTTC.

The CDR3 protein is CSVPDRADGYTF. The CDR3 DNA reads TGCAGCGTTCCCGACAGGGCCGATGGCTACACCTTC. This chain joins TRBV29-1 and TRBJ1-2, with TRBD1 identical over 7 bases. V trimming: 5 bases; J trimming: 6 bases; junction bases outside the gene matches: 6. Germline V gene lookup returns CDR1 SQVTM and CDR2 ANQGSEA. The CDR3 runs to 12 residues.

This clonotype was detected only a few times. The chain combines TRBV20-1 with TRBJ2-3; maybe TRBD2 (6 bases). This CDR3 is 11 amino acids long. Per the germline V gene, CDR1 is DFQATT and CDR2 is SNEGSKA (reference sequence). V lost 5 bases and J lost 10, with 13 bases in between. As DNA, the CDR3 is TGCAGTGCTGAGTGGGAGGAAGCGCAGTATTTT. It codes for CSAEWEEAQYF.

Ten or more counts support this clonotype. This CDR3 reads CASSFRAGLSYEQYF. CDR3 sequence (DNA): TGTGCCAGCAGCTTTAGAGCGGGCCTCTCCTACGAGCAGTACTTC. The chain combines TRBV11-2 with TRBJ2-7, with D maybe TRBD2 (6 bases). V gave up 3 bases and J gave up 0 bases, with 12 bases separating them. In germline, CDR1 is SGHAT, CDR2 FQNNGV. The CDR3 is 15 amino acids.

This clonotype was detected ten times or more. The V gene is TRBV7-3, the J gene TRBJ2-2; D call uncertain. Germline CDR1 and CDR2: SGHTA and FQGTGA. This CDR3 has 14 amino acids. The germline V and J ends were trimmed by 5 bases and 1 base, with 8 bases remaining between them. The DNA for the CDR3 is TGTGCCAGCAGCCCCGCCCTGAACACCGGGGAGCTGTTTTTT. Amino acids: CASSPALNTGELFF.

This clonotype was picked up a small number of times. V usage is TRBV28 and J usage is TRBJ2-1; D is perhaps TRBD1 or TRBD2 (5 bases each). Trimming stripped 6 bases from V and 4 bases from J, with 13 bases between. CDR3 length equals 14 residues. Germline V gene sequence: CDR1 MDHEN, CDR2 SYDVKM. The DNA for the CDR3 is TGTGCCAGCAGCGGGACCCAACCTTACAATGAGCAGTTCTTC. Amino acids: CASSGTQPYNEQFF.